Included here is one T cell receptor (beta chain) sequence, with context. The germline V gene encodes CDR1 MDHEN and CDR2 SYDVKM. The CDR3 covers 15 residues. With 4 bases clipped from V and 7 bases from J, the junction kept 5 bases outside the gene matches. These data belong to a study of blood T cell repertoires in COVID-19. The assay was immunoSEQ multiplex PCR, and TCRdb's table has in-frame clones only and misses some. The data contain more than 300,000 clones, under 95% of them singletons. The TCR sequence derives from a woman aged 25 to 39 who had recovered from COVID-19. The chain is built from TRBV28 and TRBJ1-6; TRBD1 agrees at 9 bases. The specimen was PBMCs or T cells enriched from blood (not recorded which). The CDR3 loop is CASSSSGTGNSPLHF. CDR3 nucleotides: TGTGCCAGCAGTTCCTCCGGGACAGGGAATTCACCCCTCCACTTT.